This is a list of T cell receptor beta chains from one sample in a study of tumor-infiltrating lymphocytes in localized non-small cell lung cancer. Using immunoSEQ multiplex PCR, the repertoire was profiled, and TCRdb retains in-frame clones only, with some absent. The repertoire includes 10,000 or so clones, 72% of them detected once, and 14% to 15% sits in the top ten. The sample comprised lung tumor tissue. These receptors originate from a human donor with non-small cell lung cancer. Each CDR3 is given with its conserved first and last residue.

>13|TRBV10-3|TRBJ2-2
CAISDDLTGELFF
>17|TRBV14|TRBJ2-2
CASSQEGRGRGTGELFF
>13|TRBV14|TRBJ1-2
CASSPLASYGYTF
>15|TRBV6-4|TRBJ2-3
CASSETSGGADTQYF
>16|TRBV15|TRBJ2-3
CATSRDRLEFGSAQYF
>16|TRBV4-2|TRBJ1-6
CASSQDYQGLGSPLHF
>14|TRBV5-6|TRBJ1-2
CASSLTATNYDYTF
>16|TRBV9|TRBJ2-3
CASTPSGEPKTDTQYF
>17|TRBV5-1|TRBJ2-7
CASSLTLAGGSSYEQYF
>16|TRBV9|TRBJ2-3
CASSPRVAGVGDTQYF
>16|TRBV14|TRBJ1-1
CASSQITPAVDTEAFF
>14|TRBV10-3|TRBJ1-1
CAISARQGNTEAFF
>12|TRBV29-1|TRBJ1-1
CSVDRGGTEAFF
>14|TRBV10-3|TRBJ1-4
CASQGDGANEKLFF
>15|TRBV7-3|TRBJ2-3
CASSLTLAGGDTQYF
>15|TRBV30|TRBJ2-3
CAWSDEDRVTDTQYF
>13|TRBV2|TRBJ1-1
CASNTNKREKAFF
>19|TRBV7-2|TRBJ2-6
CASSLAPWPGFSGANVLTF
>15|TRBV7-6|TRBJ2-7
CASSLVWTGLDEQYF
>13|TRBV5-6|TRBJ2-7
CASSLGGTGEQYF
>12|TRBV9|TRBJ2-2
CASSVVTGELFF
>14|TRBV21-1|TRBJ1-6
CASSKGGVSSPLHF
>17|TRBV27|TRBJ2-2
CASTGLAGVRLDGELFF
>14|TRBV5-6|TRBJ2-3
CASLLLAGTDTQYF
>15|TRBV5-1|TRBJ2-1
CASTLRGAQWDEQFF
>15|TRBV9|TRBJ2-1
CASSVAPTRDNEQFF
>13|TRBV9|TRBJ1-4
CASSDSEVGILFF
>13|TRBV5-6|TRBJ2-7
CASSGQGSYEQYF
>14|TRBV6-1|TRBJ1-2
CASSEAPGYYGYTF
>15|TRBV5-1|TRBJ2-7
CASSSNPAGLYEQYF
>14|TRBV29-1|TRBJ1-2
CSVNWAGANYGYTF
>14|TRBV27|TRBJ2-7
CASSLQGKLYEQYF
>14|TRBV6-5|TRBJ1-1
CASSYSGRFGGAFF
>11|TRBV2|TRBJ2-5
CASKSEETQYF
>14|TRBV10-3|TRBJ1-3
CAAGSRSPVGTIYF
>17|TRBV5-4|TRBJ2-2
CASSGVVGAQFPGELFF
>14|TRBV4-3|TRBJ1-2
CASSQEPKNYGYTF
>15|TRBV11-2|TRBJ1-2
CASSNTDRAIYGYTF
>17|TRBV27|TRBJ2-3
CASSFPLGAGGADTQYF